Only a few counts were recorded for the clone carrying this TCR beta chain. The antigen is unknown. V lost 1 base to trimming and J lost 0 bases, with 12 bases between them. The CDR3 covers 16 residues. CDR1 SGHNT and CDR2 YENEEA come from the germline V gene. The data derive from a study of T cells in localized non-small cell lung cancer. Study findings and constraints: There were a median around 53 of the top 100 tumor clones appearing in adjacent lung. Adjacent uninvolved lung had the highest clonality, suggesting focused antigen responses.

Sequencing used immunoSEQ multiplex PCR; TCRdb keeps in-frame clones, though not all of them. The sample yields just over 1,400 clones, 20% seen once. This TCR was recovered from a woman aged 35-75 years with stage II lung adenocarcinoma. Sequenced material: normal lung tissue next to the tumor, taken before any cancer treatment. The chain recombines TRBV11-3 with TRBJ1-2; maybe TRBD1 (6 bases). CDR3 coding DNA: TGTGCCAGCAGCTTAGGAGGGGGGTTAGCTAACTATGGCTACACCTTC. It encodes CASSLGGGLANYGYTF.